The clone carrying this T cell receptor (beta chain) showed up just a few times. Its antigen is undetermined. The data derive from a study of T cells in Graves' hyperthyroidism and ophthalmopathy. Study-wide results and caveats: Before onset, by a median of about seven months, the model predicted ophthalmopathy.

The CDR3 regions of TCR beta were amplified from RNA transcripts. HTBI primers were used for first-round RT-PCR of the TCR CDR3. Using its own MiXCR run on the multiplex PCR reads, TCRdb lists one record per CDR3 protein. The sample lists roughly 700,000 distinct CDR3 sequences, over 35% occurring once. The CDR3 spans 13 residues. V lost 7 bases to trimming and J lost 1 base; unmatched junction nucleotides: 1. Germline loops: CDR1 SQVTM, CDR2 ANQGSEA. The receptor comes from a middle-aged woman with Graves' hyperthyroidism. The V gene is TRBV29-1, the J gene TRBJ2-2; 9 bases align to TRBD1. The sample consisted of blood. CDR3 sequence reads: CSGTGENTGELFF. CDR3 bases: TGCAGCGGGACAGGGGAGAACACCGGGGAGCTGTTTTTT.